Shown below are 30 T cell receptor beta chains from a single sample sequenced in a study of technical replicates of blood from a few donors. Sequenced by immunoSEQ multiplex PCR; TCRdb stores in-frame clones only, minus some. The sample consists of about 62,000 clones, over 75% of them appearing once. Sequencing was performed on PBMCs. All receptors come from a human donor in good health. Some clones in this sample may be carry-over from other donors' samples.

The gene calls are TRBV7-8 and TRBJ1-3; D is perhaps TRBD1 (6 bases). The V end was cut by 1 base, the J end by 0 bases, with 13 bases between. The CDR3 runs 17 residues. Germline CDR1 SGHVS, CDR2 FQNEAQ. CDR3 loop: CASSLGSGANSGNTIYF. CDR3 in DNA: TGTGCCAGCAGCTTAGGTTCAGGGGCCAACTCTGGAAACACCATATATTTT.

CDR3 amino acids: CAISESYVRVGSEAFF. The DNA for the CDR3 is TGTGCCATCAGTGAGTCGTATGTTCGGGTCGGGTCTGAAGCTTTCTTT. The rearrangement links TRBV10-3 to TRBJ1-1; D gene ambiguous. Germline CDR1 reads ENHRY; CDR2 reads SYGVKD. The CDR3 covers 16 residues. Trimming took off 0 bases at V and 6 bases at J, with 17 bases between the two ends.

This clone was detected a few times. Additional DNA sequences in this sample encode the identical CDR3. The rearrangement links TRBV5-4 to TRBJ2-7; perhaps TRBD1 as D (5 bases). Germline V CDR1 and CDR2: SGHNT, YYREEE (reference sequence). This CDR3 contains 13 residues. V was pared by 1 base and J by 2 bases, with 7 bases between. The CDR3 nucleotides are TGTGCCAGCAGCTTGTCAGGGACCTACGAGCAGTACTTC. Translation gives CASSLSGTYEQYF.

The V gene is TRBV29-1, the J gene TRBJ1-2; the D gene is possibly TRBD1 (5 bases). Trimming took off 0 bases at V and 6 bases at J, with 17 bases between the two ends. The CDR3 has 15 residues. The V gene's germline CDR1 is SQVTM and CDR2 ANQGSEA. The CDR3 here is CSVEDPGRFMNGYTF. The CDR3 DNA sequence: TGCAGCGTTGAAGATCCAGGGCGGTTCATGAATGGCTACACCTTC.

The rearrangement joins TRBV6-6 to TRBJ1-1; no clear D gene. The CDR3 runs to 12 residues. CDR1 is MNHNY, CDR2 SVGAGI, per germline (reference sequence). V was cut by 2 bases and J by 3 bases, with 4 bases left in between. The CDR3 loop reads CASSYLYTEAFF. The CDR3 coding sequence is TGTGCCAGCAGTTACCTTTACACTGAAGCTTTCTTT.

The chain joins TRBV7-2 to TRBJ2-7, with D possibly being TRBD1 (6 bases). The CDR3 totals 14 residues. Germline-derived CDR1 and CDR2 are SGHTA and FQGNSA. Between the trimmed V and J ends, which lost 7 bases and 2 bases, there was a span of 15 bases. CDR3 DNA sequence: TGTGCCAGCACCCAAGGGAGACAGGCCTACGAGCAGTACTTC. It is translated as CASTQGRQAYEQYF.

The CDR3 protein is CASSVPGGFGYTF. The CDR3 DNA is TGTGCCAGCAGCGTACCAGGGGGCTTCGGCTACACCTTC. V gene TRBV9 combines with J gene TRBJ1-2, with 8 bases aligning to TRBD1. Germline V lookup: CDR1 SGDLS, CDR2 YYNGEE. This CDR3 has 13 residues. J lost 8 bases, V lost 1 base, and 4 bases had no gene match.

The rearrangement uses TRBV6-5 and TRBJ1-1; maybe TRBD1 (5 bases). The V and J ends lost 9 bases and 11 bases respectively, with 16 bases between them. Germline V lookup: CDR1 MNHEY, CDR2 SVGAGI. This CDR3 region has 11 residues. The CDR3 loop is CASLVGQYAFF. The CDR3 DNA sequence: TGTGCCAGTCTTGTGGGGCAATACGCTTTCTTT.

The rearrangement links TRBV6-1 to TRBJ1-6; D unclear. V lost 1 base and J lost 0, with 10 bases in between. Germline V lookup: CDR1 MNHNS, CDR2 SASEGT. This CDR3 region has 17 residues. The CDR3 region is CASSEEVVNSYNSPLHF. As DNA, the CDR3 is TGTGCCAGCAGTGAAGAAGTAGTTAACTCCTATAATTCACCCCTCCACTTT.

This clone was picked up a small number of times. V usage is TRBV11-3 and J usage is TRBJ2-3, with 7 bases matching TRBD2. This CDR3 contains 12 residues. Germline V gene lookup returns CDR1 SGHNT and CDR2 YENEEA. The J segment lost 9 bases and the V segment lost 1 base, leaving 1 base of the junction unmatched. DNA for the CDR3: TGTGCCAGCAGCTTAGGGGAGGGGACGCAGTATTTT. Its translation: CASSLGEGTQYF.

The rearrangement joins TRBV30 to TRBJ1-4; 10 bases agree with TRBD1. V was clipped by 1 base and J by 11 bases; unmatched bases: 7. From germline, CDR1 is GTSNPN and CDR2 SVGIG (reference sequence). This CDR3 has 14 residues. The CDR3 DNA is TGTGCCTGGAGTGCCGACAGGGGGCTCGGGAAACTGTTTTTT. Translated, it gives CAWSADRGLGKLFF.

V and J are TRBV4-1 and TRBJ2-5; 13 bases map to TRBD2. Germline lookup yields CDR1 MGHRA and CDR2 YSYEKL. The CDR3 runs to 15 residues. V was pared by 3 bases and J by 7 bases, with 5 bases of the junction left unmatched. CDR3 in amino acids: CASSHTSGGEGTQYF. The CDR3 DNA follows: TGCGCCAGCAGCCATACTAGCGGGGGGGAGGGGACCCAGTACTTC.

This clone was counted once. The chain joins TRBV6-6 to TRBJ1-1, with D possibly TRBD1 on 6 matching bases. CDR3 size: 15 residues. Germline V gene sequence: CDR1 MNHNY, CDR2 SVGAGI (reference sequence). Between the trimmed V and J ends, which lost 6 bases and 6 bases, there was a span of 20 bases. The CDR3 DNA follows: TGTGCCAGCAGCCCTGGCCGGGGGGCGAGGGCTGAAGCTTTCTTT. Its protein is CASSPGRGARAEAFF.

This clone was picked up one time. The V and J genes are TRBV4-1 and TRBJ2-5; 12 bases agree with TRBD2. This CDR3 has 19 amino acids. V gave up 1 base and J gave up 3 bases; unmatched junction bases: 12. Germline-derived CDR1 and CDR2 are MGHRA and YSYEKL. The CDR3 DNA sequence: TGCGCCAGCAGCCAAGTAGATGGGCTAGCGGGGGGGCATAAAGAGACCCAGTACTTC. It translates to CASSQVDGLAGGHKETQYF.

This chain links TRBV6-5 with TRBJ2-7; D might be TRBD1 (6 bases). Per the germline V gene, CDR1 is MNHEY and CDR2 is SVGAGI. CDR3 length: 12 amino acids. Trimming took 5 bases from V and 6 from J, leaving 11 bases between them. CDR3 coding DNA: TGTGCCAGCAGTCCAGGGGTCGGCGAGCAGTACTTC. Its translation: CASSPGVGEQYF.

The V call is TRBV4-1, the J call TRBJ2-3; perhaps TRBD2 as D (6 bases). From germline, CDR1 is MGHRA and CDR2 YSYEKL. This CDR3 region has 16 residues. V dropped 2 bases and J dropped 0 bases, with 12 bases sitting between them. CDR3 in DNA: TGCGCCAGCAGCCAAAGTCGCGGGGCTAGCACAGATACGCAGTATTTT. Amino acids: CASSQSRGASTDTQYF.

The CDR3 loop is CASSYDGGSSYGYTF. The DNA for the CDR3 is TGTGCCAGCAGTTACGACGGCGGCAGCAGCTATGGCTACACCTTC. The rearrangement joins TRBV6-6 to TRBJ1-2, with D uncertain. V was pared by 2 bases and J by 4 bases, with 14 bases between. The CDR3 sequence is 15 residues long. Germline CDR1 reads MNHNY; CDR2 reads SVGAGI (reference sequence).

The genes are TRBV19 and TRBJ2-1; D is unclear. Germline values: CDR1 LNHDA, CDR2 SQIVND (reference sequence). V lost 1 base, J lost 6 bases, and 7 bases lay in between. The CDR3 sequence is 13 residues long. The CDR3 bases are TGTGCCAGTAGTATAGGGTGGCTCAATGAGCAGTTCTTC. It specifies CASSIGWLNEQFF.

The V and J genes are TRBV9 and TRBJ2-2; 10 nucleotides agree with TRBD2. V dropped 4 bases and J dropped 6; count of bases not matched to a gene: 6. Germline assignment: CDR1 SGDLS and CDR2 YYNGEE. The CDR3 length is 15 residues. The CDR3 DNA is TGTGCCAGCAGCCCCACAGCGGGGGGGGCCGGGGAGCTGTTTTTT. It encodes CASSPTAGGAGELFF.

The sample holds one count of this clone. The V gene is TRBV5-1, the J gene TRBJ2-3; 8 bases line up with TRBD2. Trimming removed 4 bases from V and 0 bases from J; junction bases left unmatched: 4. CDR1 and CDR2 from the germline V gene are SGHRS and YFSETQ. This CDR3 has 15 residues. CDR3 sequence: CASSPTSDSTDTQYF. In nucleotides, the CDR3 is TGCGCCAGCAGCCCGACTAGCGATAGCACAGATACGCAGTATTTT.

V is TRBV19 and J is TRBJ1-6, with unresolved D. This CDR3 contains 16 residues. CDR1 and CDR2 (germline): LNHDA, SQIVND (reference sequence). V was cut by 6 bases and J by 0 bases, with 12 bases left in between. CDR3 residues: CASSSEGSSYNSPLHF. In DNA, the CDR3 is TGTGCCAGTAGCAGCGAAGGTAGCTCCTATAATTCACCCCTCCACTTT.

The J gene is TRBJ1-3, the V gene TRBV7-9, with D possibly TRBD1 on 5 matching bases. In germline, CDR1 is SEHNR, CDR2 FQNEAQ (reference sequence). The CDR3 spans 15 residues. Trimming left V 5 bases short and J 0 bases short, with 11 bases between. CDR3 amino acids: CASSATVDSGNTIYF. In nucleotides, the CDR3 is TGTGCCAGCAGCGCGACAGTGGACTCTGGAAACACCATATATTTT.

The chain is built from TRBV6-4 and TRBJ2-2; 7 positions agree with TRBD1. V lost 6 bases to trimming and J lost 1 base; unmatched junction nucleotides: 2. The CDR3 is made up of 14 amino acids. Per the germline V gene, CDR1 is MRHNA and CDR2 is SNTAGT. The CDR3 protein is CASRTGLNTGELFF. The CDR3 DNA sequence: TGTGCCAGCAGGACAGGGTTGAACACCGGGGAGCTGTTTTTT.

The rearrangement links TRBV6-1 to TRBJ1-5; 7 bases are shared with TRBD1. CDR1 and CDR2 (germline): MNHNS, SASEGT. Germline trimming cut 8 bases from V and 5 bases from J; bases unmatched to any gene: 12. The CDR3 runs to 15 residues. This CDR3 is CASVPRQGYYQPQHF. The CDR3 DNA reads as TGTGCCAGCGTTCCTAGACAGGGATATTATCAGCCCCAGCATTTT.

The chain uses TRBV7-6 and TRBJ2-7, with TRBD1 matching 7 bases. This CDR3 contains 14 residues. The germline V gene has CDR1 SGHVS and CDR2 FNYEAQ. Losses at the gene ends were 3 bases for V and 3 bases for J; bases not matched to a gene: 5. In DNA, the CDR3 is TGTGCCAGCAGCTTGGCGAGACAGGGCTACGAGCAGTACTTC. The encoded protein is CASSLARQGYEQYF.

V usage is TRBV5-4 and J usage is TRBJ2-2; TRBD1 matches at 12 bases. The germline V gene encodes CDR1 SGHNT and CDR2 YYREEE (reference sequence). This CDR3 spans 17 amino acids. V lost 0 bases, J lost 5 bases, and 5 bases stayed unmatched. CDR3 loop: CASSLGGQGARTGELFF. The DNA of the CDR3 is TGTGCCAGCAGCTTGGGGGGACAGGGGGCAAGGACCGGGGAGCTGTTTTTT.

The rearrangement links TRBV4-1 to TRBJ2-1; weak D call: TRBD1 (6 bases). From germline, CDR1 is MGHRA and CDR2 YSYEKL. V lost 0 bases and J 9 bases, leaving 15 bases between the germline ends. This CDR3 contains 15 residues. CDR3 loop: CASSQEGPGVGEQFF. The DNA for the CDR3 is TGCGCCAGCAGCCAAGAAGGTCCAGGGGTGGGTGAGCAGTTCTTC.

The chain combines TRBV5-1 with TRBJ2-5; maybe TRBD1 (5 bases). This CDR3 region has 14 residues. Deletions cut 2 bases from V and 10 bases from J, with 18 bases between. The germline CDR1 and CDR2 sequences are SGHRS and YFSETQ. In nucleotides, the CDR3 is TGCGCCAGCAGCTTACGGACACCCCCTGAAGGCCAGTACTTC. Translating gives CASSLRTPPEGQYF.

The sample holds one count of this clone. The rearrangement uses TRBV10-2 and TRBJ1-6; a possible D gene is TRBD1 (6 bases). Per germline, CDR1 WSHSY and CDR2 SAAADI. V dropped 4 bases and J dropped 7 bases, with 8 bases sitting between them. The CDR3 has 13 amino acids. The CDR3 here is CASSATGNSPLHF. As DNA, the CDR3 is TGCGCCAGCAGTGCCACAGGGAATTCACCCCTCCACTTT.

This clone was seen once. The genes are TRBV9 and TRBJ1-2, with 7 nucleotides matching TRBD1. The CDR3 extends over 14 amino acids. V lost 2 bases and J lost 3; bases outside the gene matches: 4. Germline CDR1 and CDR2: SGDLS and YYNGEE. CDR3 DNA sequence: TGTGCCAGCAGCGTGGCGACAGGGTACTATGGCTACACCTTC. Protein product: CASSVATGYYGYTF.